What follows is one TCR beta chain and its context. Its matching antigen is unknown. Measured with immunoSEQ multiplex PCR; TCRdb has only the in-frame clones, and not every one. Of roughly 55,000 clones listed, about 85% are singletons. The data derive from a study of T cell responses to AZD1222 COVID-19 vaccine. For the study at large: Both about-4-week and about-12-week second-dose recipients were combined.

Whole-study findings and limits: Repertoire collection took place solely once the T cell response had peaked. Unmutated variant regions are reportedly the target of nearly half of TCRs that are spike-specific.

V was trimmed by 10 bases and J by 0 bases, leaving 15 bases between them. CDR1 and CDR2 from the germline V gene are SGHTA and FQGNSA. The CDR3 consists of 14 residues. The sequencing used peripheral blood, collected on day 0 of AZD1222 vaccination. The sequence came from an adult in good health. The chain links TRBV7-2 to TRBJ1-1; possible D gene TRBD1, 6 bases. Written as DNA, the CDR3 is TGTGCCACCCGAACGGACAGAGTGAACACTGAAGCTTTCTTT. Protein: CATRTDRVNTEAFF.